This T cell receptor (beta chain) was observed in a study of T cell changes during pregnancy in multiple sclerosis. This clone was seen a handful of times. TCRdb keeps only in-frame clones here, not all; method: immunoSEQ multiplex PCR. The table lists around 39,000 clones, 92% of them singletons. The germline V gene encodes CDR1 SGHDN and CDR2 FVKESK. The V end lost 3 bases, the J end lost 8 bases, and 14 bases lay between the germline ends. This CDR3 is 15 amino acids long. The chain uses TRBV14 and TRBJ1-6; a possible D gene is TRBD1 (6 bases). The receptor comes from a female donor with multiple sclerosis, enrolled in a pregnancy study. The input for sequencing was CD8+ T cells from peripheral blood mononuclear cells, taken before pregnancy. The CDR3 is CASSHPAGGDSPLHF. The CDR3 DNA sequence: TGTGCCAGCAGCCACCCGGCGGGGGGCGATTCACCCCTCCACTTT. Based on the CDR3 plus reference TRBV14 and TRBJ1-6, the full variable domain is EAGVTQFPSHSVIEKGQTVTLRCDPISGHDNLYWYRRVMGKEIKFLLHFVKESKQDESGMPNNRFLAERTGGTYSTLKVQPAELEDSGVYFCASSHPAGGDSPLHFGNGTRLTVT.